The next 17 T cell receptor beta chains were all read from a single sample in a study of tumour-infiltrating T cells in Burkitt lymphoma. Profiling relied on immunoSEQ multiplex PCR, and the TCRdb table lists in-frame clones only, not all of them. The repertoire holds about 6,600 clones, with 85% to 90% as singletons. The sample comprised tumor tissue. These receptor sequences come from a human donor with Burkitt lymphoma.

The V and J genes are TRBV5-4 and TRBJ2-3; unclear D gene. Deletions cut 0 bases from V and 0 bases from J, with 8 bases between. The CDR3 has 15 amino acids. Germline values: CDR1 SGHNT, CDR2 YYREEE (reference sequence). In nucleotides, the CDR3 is TGTGCCAGCAGCTTGGGCACCACTAGCACAGATACGCAGTATTTT. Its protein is CASSLGTTSTDTQYF.

The CDR3, as DNA: TGCGCCAGCAGCTCCCCCACAGATACGCAGTATTTT. Translated: CASSSPTDTQYF. The chain is built from TRBV5-1 and TRBJ2-3, with D unresolved. The CDR3 has 12 residues. The V gene's germline CDR1 is SGHRS and CDR2 YFSETQ. Between the trimmed V and J ends, which lost 3 bases and 2 bases, there was a span of 4 bases.

CDR3 amino acids: CASSQTSGTYEQYF. CDR3 nucleotides: TGTGCCAGCAGCCAGACTAGCGGAACCTACGAGCAGTACTTC. The chain joins TRBV7-2 to TRBJ2-5; 9 bases align to TRBD2. The DNA end favors TRBJ2-7, so the J call may be wrong. Germline V gives CDR1 SGHTA, CDR2 FQGNSA. The CDR3 consists of 14 residues.

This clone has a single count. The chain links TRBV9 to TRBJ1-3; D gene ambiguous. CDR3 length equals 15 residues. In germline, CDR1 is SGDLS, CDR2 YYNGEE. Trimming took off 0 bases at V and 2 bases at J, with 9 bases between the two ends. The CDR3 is CASSVGTLAGNTIYF. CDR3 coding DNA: TGTGCCAGCAGCGTAGGGACCCTAGCTGGAAACACCATATATTTT.

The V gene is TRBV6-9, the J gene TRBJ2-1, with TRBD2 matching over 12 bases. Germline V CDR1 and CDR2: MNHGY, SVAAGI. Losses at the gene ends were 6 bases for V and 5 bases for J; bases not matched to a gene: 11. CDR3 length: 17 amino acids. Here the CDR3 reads CASRNFPLAGGDNEQFF. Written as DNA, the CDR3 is TGTGCCAGCAGAAACTTTCCCCTAGCGGGAGGGGACAATGAGCAGTTCTTC.

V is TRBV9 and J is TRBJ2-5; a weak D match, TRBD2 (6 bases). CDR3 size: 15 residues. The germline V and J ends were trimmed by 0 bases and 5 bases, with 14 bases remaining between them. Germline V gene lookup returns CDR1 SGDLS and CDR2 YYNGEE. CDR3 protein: CASSVDPPGDETQYF. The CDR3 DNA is TGTGCCAGCAGCGTAGACCCCCCGGGGGATGAGACCCAGTACTTC.

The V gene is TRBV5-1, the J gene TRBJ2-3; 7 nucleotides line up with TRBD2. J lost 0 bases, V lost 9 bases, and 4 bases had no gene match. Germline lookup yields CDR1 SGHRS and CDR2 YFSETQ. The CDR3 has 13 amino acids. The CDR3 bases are TGCGCCACTTCTAGCGGAAGCACAGATACGCAGTATTTT. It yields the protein CATSSGSTDTQYF.

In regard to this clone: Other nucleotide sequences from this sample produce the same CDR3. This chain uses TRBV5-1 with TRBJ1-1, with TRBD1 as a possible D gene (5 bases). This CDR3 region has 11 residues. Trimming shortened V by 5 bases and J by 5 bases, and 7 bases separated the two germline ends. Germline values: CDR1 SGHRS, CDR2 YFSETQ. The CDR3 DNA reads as TGCGCCAGCAGTTGGGGGACTGAAGCTTTCTTT. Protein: CASSWGTEAFF.

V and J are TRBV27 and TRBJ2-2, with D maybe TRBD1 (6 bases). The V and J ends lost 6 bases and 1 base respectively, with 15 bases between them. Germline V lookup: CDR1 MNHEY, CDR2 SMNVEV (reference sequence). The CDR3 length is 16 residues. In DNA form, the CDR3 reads TGTGCCAGCAGGCGACCCAGGGGTCTGAACACCGGGGAGCTGTTTTTT. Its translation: CASRRPRGLNTGELFF.

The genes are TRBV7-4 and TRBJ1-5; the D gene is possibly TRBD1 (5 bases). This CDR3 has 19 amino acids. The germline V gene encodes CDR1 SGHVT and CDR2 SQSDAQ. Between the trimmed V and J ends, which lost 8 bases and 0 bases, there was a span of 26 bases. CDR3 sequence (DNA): TGTGCCAGCCACCAGGAGGGGCACACCCTTGGGAATAGCAATCAGCCCCAGCATTTT. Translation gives CASHQEGHTLGNSNQPQHF.

Here the CDR3 reads CASSFSGSGTGELFF. The CDR3 nucleotides read TGCGCCAGCAGCTTTAGCGGGAGTGGGACCGGGGAGCTGTTTTTT. The chain combines TRBV5-1 with TRBJ2-2; 9 bases map to TRBD2. This CDR3 spans 15 amino acids. CDR1 SGHRS and CDR2 YFSETQ come from the germline V gene. Unmatched junction bases numbered 4, after V lost 2 bases and J lost 5 bases.

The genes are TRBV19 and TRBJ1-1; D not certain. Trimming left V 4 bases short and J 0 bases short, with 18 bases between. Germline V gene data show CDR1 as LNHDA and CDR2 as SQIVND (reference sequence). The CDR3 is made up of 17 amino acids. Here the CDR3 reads CASSNGYSAWMNTEAFF. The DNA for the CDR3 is TGTGCCAGTAGTAACGGGTACAGTGCGTGGATGAACACTGAAGCTTTCTTT.

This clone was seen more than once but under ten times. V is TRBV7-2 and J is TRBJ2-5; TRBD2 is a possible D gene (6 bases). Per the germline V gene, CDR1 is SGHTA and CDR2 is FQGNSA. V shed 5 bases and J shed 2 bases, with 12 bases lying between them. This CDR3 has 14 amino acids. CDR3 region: CASSPRDLQETQYF. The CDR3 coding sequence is TGTGCCAGCAGCCCCCGGGACTTACAAGAGACCCAGTACTTC.

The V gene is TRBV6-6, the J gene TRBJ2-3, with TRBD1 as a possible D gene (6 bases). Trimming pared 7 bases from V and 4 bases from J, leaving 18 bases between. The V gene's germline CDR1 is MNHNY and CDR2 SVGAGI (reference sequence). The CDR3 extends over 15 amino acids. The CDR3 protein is CASINSNRAPDTQYF. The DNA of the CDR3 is TGTGCCAGCATCAACTCCAACAGGGCCCCAGATACGCAGTATTTT.

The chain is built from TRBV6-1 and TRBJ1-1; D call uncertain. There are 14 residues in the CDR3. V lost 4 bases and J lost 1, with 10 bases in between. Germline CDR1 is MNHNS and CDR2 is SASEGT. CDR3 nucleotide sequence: TGTGCCAGCAGTGGTTCGCCGCCGAACACTGAAGCTTTCTTT. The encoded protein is CASSGSPPNTEAFF.

The CDR3 loop is CASSSPGQGRNYGYTF. The CDR3 DNA reads TGTGCCAGCAGCTCACCTGGACAGGGGAGGAACTATGGCTACACCTTC. The rearrangement uses TRBV28 and TRBJ1-2; 9 bases are a match to TRBD1. The CDR3 has 16 residues. The germline V gene encodes CDR1 MDHEN and CDR2 SYDVKM. The trim removed 6 bases at V and 2 bases at J, leaving 10 bases unmatched.

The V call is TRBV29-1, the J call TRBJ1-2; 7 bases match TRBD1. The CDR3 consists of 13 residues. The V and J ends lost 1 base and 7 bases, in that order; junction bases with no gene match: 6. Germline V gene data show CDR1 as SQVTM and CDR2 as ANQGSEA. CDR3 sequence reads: CSVEVGGGSGYTF. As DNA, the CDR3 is TGCAGCGTTGAAGTGGGAGGGGGCTCTGGCTACACCTTC.